These T cell receptor beta chains were read from a single sample in a study of cytomegalovirus exposure and HLA in healthy donors. TCRdb's copy holds only in-frame clones and misses some; the assay was immunoSEQ multiplex PCR. Of under 200,000 clones listed, 86% are singletons. The specimen sequenced was PBMCs. The origin of the receptors is a woman younger than 45 in good health and CMV-seronegative. Each CDR3 is given with its conserved first and last residue. Fields, in order: clone size, V gene, J gene, D gene, CDR3 protein, CDR3 DNA. The D gene is left open where the match is weak. Clone sizes are given selectively: once, few, many, or a class where the clone is expanded.

>NA|TRBV5-1|TRBJ2-4|NA
CASSPIGGSGGDIQYF
TGCGCCAGCAGCCCAATCGGGGGTAGCGGAGGGGACATTCAGTACTTC
>NA|TRBV5-4|TRBJ2-1|NA
CASSYTPQDEQFF
TGTGCCAGCAGCTATACCCCCCAGGATGAGCAGTTCTTC
>NA|TRBV5-4|TRBJ1-1|NA
CASSLYRGLNTEAFF
TGTGCCAGCAGCTTGTATAGGGGATTAAACACTGAAGCTTTCTTT
>NA|TRBV6-1|TRBJ2-7|NA
CASSVRGSYEQYF
TGTGCCAGCAGTGTCAGGGGTTCGTACGAGCAGTACTTC
>NA|TRBV19|TRBJ1-5|TRBD1
CASRDRGNQPQHF
TGTGCCAGTAGAGACAGGGGCAATCAGCCCCAGCATTTT
>NA|TRBV12-5|TRBJ2-7|TRBD1
CASGLDYSGTGAYEQYF
TGTGCTAGTGGTTTGGACTATTCCGGGACAGGGGCCTACGAGCAGTACTTC
>NA|TRBV7-9|TRBJ2-3|TRBD2
CASSLVLASGAASTDTQYF
TGTGCCAGCAGCTTAGTGCTGGCTAGCGGGGCGGCTAGCACAGATACGCAGTATTTT
>NA|TRBV6-1|TRBJ2-7|NA
CASRPQGYYEQYF
TGTGCCAGCAGACCTCAGGGATATTACGAGCAGTACTTC
>once|TRBV7-3|TRBJ2-1|TRBD2
CASSSSGTSSYNEQFF
TGTGCCAGCAGCTCTTCCGGGACTAGCTCCTACAATGAGCAGTTCTTC
>NA|TRBV5-1|TRBJ1-2|NA
CASSLQGADYGYTF
TGCGCCAGCAGCTTGCAAGGGGCAGACTATGGCTACACCTTC
>NA|TRBV4-1|TRBJ2-7|TRBD1
CASSLRDRGVEQYF
TGCGCCAGCAGCCTCCGGGACAGGGGAGTCGAGCAGTACTTC
>few|TRBV5-5|TRBJ1-1|NA
CASSPEGWGTEAFF
TGTGCCAGCAGCCCGGAGGGGTGGGGTACTGAAGCTTTCTTT
>NA|TRBV28|TRBJ2-5|NA
CASSSGQFQETQYF
TGTGCCAGCAGTTCCGGACAGTTCCAAGAGACCCAGTACTTC
>NA|TRBV5-4|TRBJ2-7|TRBD1
CASSFGGAGTGGYEQYF
TGTGCCAGCAGCTTTGGGGGAGCCGGGACAGGGGGATACGAGCAGTACTTC
>NA|TRBV27|TRBJ2-7|NA
CASSLGGSGGFYEQYF
TGTGCCAGCAGCCTGGGGGGTAGCGGAGGTTTTTACGAGCAGTACTTC
>NA|TRBV9|TRBJ1-4|TRBD1
CASSPGGGQGKLFF
TGTGCCAGCAGCCCCGGGGGGGGACAGGGAAAACTGTTTTTT
>NA|TRBV29-1|TRBJ2-7|NA
CSVGQSYEQYF
TGCAGCGTTGGACAGTCCTACGAGCAGTACTTC
>NA|TRBV10-3|TRBJ2-1|TRBD2
CAISPSPGLAGNNEQFF
TGTGCCATCAGTCCAAGCCCGGGACTAGCAGGGAACAATGAGCAGTTCTTC
>once|TRBV7-9|TRBJ1-5|NA
CASSLAGDQPQHF
TGTGCCAGCAGCTTAGCAGGGGATCAGCCCCAGCATTTT
>NA|TRBV6-5|TRBJ1-1|TRBD1
CASSCQSGTEEAFF
TGTGCCAGCAGTTGTCAGTCCGGGACAGAAGAAGCTTTCTTT
>few|TRBV28|TRBJ1-2|NA
CASKPGGVGYGYTF
TGTGCCAGTAAACCGGGGGGCGTTGGCTATGGCTACACCTTC
>NA|TRBV6-1|TRBJ2-1|NA
CASSEAPSLGNEQFF
TGTGCCAGCAGTGAAGCGCCCAGCCTAGGTAATGAGCAGTTCTTC
>NA|TRBV21-1|TRBJ2-1|NA
CASSKALTIEQFF
TGTGCCAGCAGCAAAGCTCTTACTATTGAGCAGTTCTTC
>NA|TRBV28|TRBJ2-7|NA
CASSFMLTLVMYEQYF
TGTGCCAGCAGTTTTATGCTGACGCTAGTAATGTACGAGCAGTACTTC
>NA|TRBV5-1|TRBJ2-1|NA
CASSPLTSGSPYNEQFF
TGCGCCAGCAGCCCCCTAACGTCAGGGTCCCCCTACAATGAGCAGTTCTTC
>NA|TRBV5-1|TRBJ2-1|TRBD1
CASSLDRGQYNEQFF
TGCGCCAGCAGCCTGGACAGGGGGCAATACAATGAGCAGTTCTTC
>NA|TRBV28|TRBJ1-5|TRBD1
CASDRANQPQHF
TGTGCCAGTGACAGGGCTAATCAGCCCCAGCATTTT
>NA|TRBV18|TRBJ1-1|TRBD1
CASLGQGGNTEAFF
TGTGCCAGCCTAGGACAGGGGGGGAACACTGAAGCTTTCTTT
>NA|TRBV23-1|TRBJ1-2|NA
CASSQHSWTGYTF
TGCGCCAGCAGTCAACACTCATGGACAGGCTACACCTTC
>NA|TRBV5-1|TRBJ2-3|TRBD2
CASSLGLAGQITDTQYF
TGCGCCAGCAGCCTGGGACTAGCGGGACAGATCACAGATACGCAGTATTTT
>NA|TRBV7-9|TRBJ2-5|TRBD1
CASSYAQGAGETQYF
TGTGCCAGCAGCTATGCACAGGGGGCGGGAGAGACCCAGTACTTC
>NA|TRBV4-1|TRBJ2-1|NA
CASSQVTRSSYNEQFF
TGCGCCAGCAGCCAAGTGACTAGGAGCTCCTACAATGAGCAGTTCTTC
>NA|TRBV7-8|TRBJ2-7|NA
CASSLGRGGYEQYF
TGTGCCAGCAGCTTAGGGCGGGGTGGGTACGAGCAGTACTTC
>few|TRBV13|TRBJ2-5|TRBD2
CASSKLAGGPGETQYF
TGTGCCAGCAGCAAACTAGCGGGAGGGCCTGGGGAGACCCAGTACTTC
>NA|TRBV4-1|TRBJ2-2|TRBD2
CASSQSPLAGVGGELFF
TGCGCCAGCAGCCAGTCCCCTCTAGCGGGAGTGGGCGGGGAGCTGTTTTTT
>NA|TRBV6-6|TRBJ2-3|TRBD2
CASSTTGGPWDTQYF
TGTGCCAGCAGTACGACGGGAGGGCCTTGGGATACGCAGTATTTT